These 27 T cell receptor beta chains were sequenced from one sample in a study of early stage breast cancer tumors. The table came from immunoSEQ multiplex PCR; TCRdb's copy has only in-frame clones and leaves some out. The repertoire holds 23,000 or so clones, with 60% to 70% as singletons. The sample comprised breast tumor tissue. Every receptor here comes from a person between 55 and 69 years old with breast cancer.

There are a few counts of this clone. The gene calls are TRBV2 and TRBJ1-1, with D perhaps matching TRBD1 (5 bases). Germline CDR1 reads SNHLY; CDR2 reads FYNNEI. The CDR3 runs 14 residues. Between the trimmed V and J ends, which lost 7 bases and 1 base, there was a span of 13 bases. CDR3 DNA sequence: TGTGCCAGCAATCGAGGCAGGGCGAACACTGAAGCTTTCTTT. Translating it yields CASNRGRANTEAFF.

V gene TRBV19 combines with J gene TRBJ2-7; D perhaps matches TRBD2 (5 bases). CDR1 is LNHDA, CDR2 SQIVND, per germline (reference sequence). The V gene lost 5 bases and the J gene lost 5 bases, with 16 bases spanning the gap. This CDR3 has 14 amino acids. The CDR3 loop is CASSYLGSRDEQYF. The CDR3 region has the DNA TGTGCCAGTAGTTATCTGGGGAGTCGGGACGAGCAGTACTTC.

V usage is TRBV28 and J usage is TRBJ2-4, with a possible D match to TRBD1 (6 bases). The CDR3 runs 14 residues. CDR1 and CDR2 from the germline V gene are MDHEN and SYDVKM. V lost 5 bases and J 7 bases, leaving 15 bases between the germline ends. The CDR3 here is CASSPWGRINIQYF. CDR3 DNA sequence: TGTGCCAGCAGTCCGTGGGGGCGGATTAACATTCAGTACTTC.

The CDR3 bases are TGCGCCAGCAGACCAGGGGGCGATTGGAACACTGAAGCTTTCTTT. Encoded protein: CASRPGGDWNTEAFF. The chain employs TRBV5-1 and TRBJ1-1; 8 nucleotides line up with TRBD1. The length of the CDR3 is 15 residues. V shed 5 bases and J 1 base; nucleotides not matched to a gene: 7. Germline-derived CDR1 and CDR2 are SGHRS and YFSETQ.

The CDR3 DNA follows: TGCAGCGTTAGTACTAGCGGGTTCACAGATACGCAGTATTTT. Amino acids: CSVSTSGFTDTQYF. The chain is built from TRBV29-1 and TRBJ2-3, with 9 bases aligning to TRBD2. V dropped 5 bases and J dropped 2; count of bases not matched to a gene: 5. Germline lookup yields CDR1 SQVTM and CDR2 ANQGSEA. The CDR3 has 14 amino acids.

By frequency in the sample, this clone is medium-sized (0.01 to 0.1%). The V and J genes are TRBV27 and TRBJ2-7, with 7 nucleotides matching TRBD1. The V gene's germline CDR1 is MNHEY and CDR2 SMNVEV (reference sequence). The CDR3 has 14 residues. V was clipped by 6 bases and J by 3 bases; unmatched bases: 8. The CDR3 bases are TGTGCCAGCAGCCGAAACCGGGACAGCTACGAGCAGTACTTC. Its protein is CASSRNRDSYEQYF.

The chain uses TRBV28 and TRBJ1-4, with D tentatively TRBD1 (5 bases). CDR3 length: 14 residues. Germline CDR1 and CDR2: MDHEN and SYDVKM. Between the trimmed V and J ends, which lost 8 bases and 0 bases, there was a span of 10 bases. The CDR3 sequence: CASSQGATNEKLFF. CDR3 in DNA: TGTGCCAGCTCGCAAGGGGCAACTAATGAAAAACTGTTTTTT.

The V and J genes are TRBV5-6 and TRBJ2-3, with D possibly TRBD2 on 5 matching bases. The CDR3 sequence is 13 residues long. The ends were cut back, 0 bases at V and 5 bases at J, with 7 bases in the middle. Germline assignment: CDR1 SGHDT and CDR2 YYEEEE. Written as DNA, the CDR3 is TGTGCCAGCAGCTTGGAAGGGAGAGATACGCAGTATTTT. This sequence encodes CASSLEGRDTQYF.

This chain links TRBV11-2 with TRBJ1-2, with TRBD1 matching over 9 bases. V shed 5 bases, J shed 8 bases, and the junction held 6 bases outside the gene matches. The CDR3 runs to 13 residues. Germline-derived CDR1 and CDR2 are SGHAT and FQNNGV. The CDR3 here is CASSPTGGEGYTF. CDR3 coding DNA: TGTGCCAGCAGCCCCACAGGGGGCGAGGGCTACACCTTC.

The V and J genes are TRBV14 and TRBJ2-7; 7 bases match TRBD1. The junction had 5 bases not matched to a gene; V was cut back by 8 bases and J by 4 bases. Germline assignment: CDR1 SGHDN and CDR2 FVKESK. The CDR3 covers 12 residues. The CDR3 sequence is CASPGQWYEQYF. The CDR3, as DNA: TGTGCCAGCCCGGGACAGTGGTACGAGCAGTACTTC.

The genes are TRBV7-8 and TRBJ1-2, with 9 bases aligning to TRBD1. The germline gives CDR1 SGHVS, CDR2 FQNEAQ. V lost 5 bases, J lost 7 bases, and 8 bases stayed unmatched. CDR3 length: 14 amino acids. CDR3 coding DNA: TGTGCCAGCAGCCCGAACAGGGGGCGGGGTGGCTACACCTTC. Translation: CASSPNRGRGGYTF.

The chain joins TRBV12-5 to TRBJ2-1, with 10 positions matching TRBD2. CDR3 length equals 16 residues. The germline V gene has CDR1 LGHNT and CDR2 FRNRAP. V shed 0 bases and J 8 bases; nucleotides not matched to a gene: 7. The CDR3 here is CASGLVLLAGTDEQFF. CDR3 in DNA: TGTGCTAGTGGTTTGGTATTACTAGCGGGAACGGATGAGCAGTTCTTC.

The V and J genes are TRBV7-2 and TRBJ2-1; D may be TRBD1 (6 bases). Germline-derived CDR1 and CDR2 are SGHTA and FQGNSA. This CDR3 is built from 13 residues. Trimming removed 2 bases from V and 7 bases from J, with 9 bases in between. CDR3 protein: CASSLQQGNEQFF. The CDR3 bases are TGTGCCAGCAGCTTACAACAGGGAAATGAGCAGTTCTTC.

The gene calls are TRBV4-2 and TRBJ2-3; possibly TRBD2 for D (6 bases). The V end was cut by 3 bases, the J end by 2 bases, with 15 bases between. CDR3 length equals 16 residues. In germline, CDR1 is LGHNA, CDR2 YNFKEQ. CDR3 sequence: CASSQGGEPLTDTQYF. The CDR3 nucleotides are TGTGCCAGCAGCCAGGGCGGGGAACCCCTCACAGATACGCAGTATTTT.

The chain is built from TRBV28 and TRBJ1-5; perhaps TRBD1 as D (6 bases). CDR3 size: 15 residues. Trimming cost V 7 bases and J 2 bases, with 15 bases left between them. Germline V gives CDR1 MDHEN, CDR2 SYDVKM. DNA of the CDR3: TGTGCCAGCACTCTAAGAGGGGGTGGCAATCAGCCCCAGCATTTT. Translating gives CASTLRGGGNQPQHF.

This clone was seen more than once but under ten times. The chain uses TRBV11-2 and TRBJ1-4; 8 nucleotides line up with TRBD1. J lost 7 bases, V lost 1 base, and 5 bases had no gene match. The CDR3 contains 15 residues. Per the germline V gene, CDR1 is SGHAT and CDR2 is FQNNGV. CDR3 loop: CASSLALQGGEKLFF. The DNA of the CDR3 is TGTGCCAGCAGCTTAGCTTTACAGGGGGGTGAAAAACTGTTTTTT.

The chain recombines TRBV2 with TRBJ2-7; no firm D call. The CDR3 is 14 amino acids. Trimming stripped 4 bases from V and 0 bases from J, with 10 bases between. CDR1 SNHLY and CDR2 FYNNEI come from the germline V gene. In DNA form, the CDR3 reads TGTGCCAGCAGTGGTGGGCCCTACTCCTACGAGCAGTACTTC. This sequence encodes CASSGGPYSYEQYF.

This clone occurred a few times. The chain uses TRBV9 and TRBJ2-1, with 9 bases that match TRBD1. CDR1 is SGDLS, CDR2 YYNGEE, per germline. This CDR3 is built from 15 residues. The J segment lost 7 bases and the V segment lost 0 bases, leaving 5 bases of the junction unmatched. The chain's CDR3 is CASSVEGQGGNEQFF. As DNA, the CDR3 is TGTGCCAGCAGCGTAGAGGGACAGGGAGGGAATGAGCAGTTCTTC.

This clone was found once. The V and J genes are TRBV27 and TRBJ1-5; no definite D call. V was trimmed by 1 base and J by 4 bases, leaving 14 bases between them. CDR3 length: 16 residues. Germline values: CDR1 MNHEY, CDR2 SMNVEV (reference sequence). The CDR3 loop reads CASSLFGVGGNQPQHF. As DNA, the CDR3 is TGTGCCAGCAGTTTATTTGGGGTAGGCGGGAATCAGCCCCAGCATTTT.

CDR3 region: CASSLGVGSYGYTF. The DNA for the CDR3 is TGTGCCAGCAGCTTGGGGGTAGGGAGCTATGGCTACACCTTC. The chain links TRBV5-6 to TRBJ1-2, with D uncertain. The CDR3 has 14 residues. V was clipped by 0 bases and J by 4 bases, with 10 bases between them. Germline V gene sequence: CDR1 SGHDT, CDR2 YYEEEE. The full variable domain, rest sourced from reference TRBV5-6 and TRBJ1-2, is DAGVTQSPTHLIKTRGQQVTLRCSPKSGHDTVSWYQQALGQGPQFIFQYYEEEERQRGNFPDRFSGHQFPNYSSELNVNALLLGDSALYLCASSLGVGSYGYTFGSGTRLTVV.

The chain links TRBV6-6 to TRBJ2-7, with D tentatively TRBD1 (6 bases). The CDR3 has 14 residues. Trimming left V 2 bases short and J 3 bases short, with 11 bases between. CDR1 MNHNY and CDR2 SVGAGI come from the germline V gene (reference sequence). The DNA for the CDR3 is TGTGCCAGCAGTTACGGGGGCAGGGGCTACGAGCAGTACTTC. This sequence encodes CASSYGGRGYEQYF.

In this sample, this clone turned up once. The V gene is TRBV6-1, the J gene TRBJ2-7, with 7 nucleotides matching TRBD1. Germline assignment: CDR1 MNHNS and CDR2 SASEGT. Trimming cost V 4 bases and J 1 base; bases outside gene matches: 7. The CDR3 runs 15 residues. CDR3 loop: CASSGRDSLSYEQYF. The CDR3 nucleotides read TGTGCCAGCAGTGGCCGGGACAGCCTGTCCTACGAGCAGTACTTC.

This clone has just a few counts. The chain carries TRBV21-1 and TRBJ2-3; the DNA was not used to check the table's D call, TRBD2. TRBV21-1 is termed a pseudogene. The CDR3 runs to 15 residues. Here the CDR3 DNA reads TGTGCCAGTTCAGAGGGAAGCGGAGGGCCAGATACGCAGTATTTT. The encoded protein is CASSEGSGGPDTQYF.

The chain is built from TRBV9 and TRBJ1-2, with TRBD1 matching 7 bases. J lost 1 base, V lost 3 bases, and 9 bases had no gene match. The CDR3 covers 16 residues. Germline-derived CDR1 and CDR2 are SGDLS and YYNGEE. The CDR3 sequence: CASSGRQGRGNYGYTF. CDR3 nucleotide sequence: TGTGCCAGCAGCGGGCGACAGGGCCGGGGTAACTATGGCTACACCTTC.

With regard to this clone: One end of the junction varies from germline; a read error may be responsible. V and J are TRBV11-2 and TRBJ2-5; D is undetermined. The CDR3 covers 14 residues. Germline CDR1 and CDR2: SGHAT and FQNNGV. The CDR3: CASSVDLPPETQYF. The CDR3 nucleotides are TGTGCCAGCAGCGTAGACCTTCCCCCAGAGACCCAGTACTTC.

The gene calls are TRBV27 and TRBJ2-2; a possible D gene is TRBD2 (5 bases). Germline V gene data show CDR1 as MNHEY and CDR2 as SMNVEV (reference sequence). The CDR3 runs 16 residues. The ends were cut back, 0 bases at V and 3 bases at J, with 11 bases in the middle. CDR3 DNA: TGTGCCAGCAGTTTATCGGCCGGGGTCGACACCGGGGAGCTGTTTTTT. Its protein product is CASSLSAGVDTGELFF.

V and J are TRBV5-4 and TRBJ2-1; D is uncertain. Trimming took off 4 bases at V and 5 bases at J, with 16 bases between the two ends. The CDR3 sequence is 15 residues long. Germline-derived CDR1 and CDR2 are SGHNT and YYREEE (reference sequence). CDR3 nucleotides: TGTGCCAGCAGCCTCCCCCCCTCTAATGACAATGAGCAGTTCTTC. Encoded protein: CASSLPPSNDNEQFF.